These 10 T cell receptor beta chains were sequenced from one sample in a study of graft-versus-host responses after intestinal transplantation. Processing was applied to graft tissue in order to liberate intraepithelial and lamina propria lymphocytes. TCRdb's copy holds only in-frame clones and misses some; the assay was immunoSEQ multiplex PCR. The sample carries approximately 5,000 clones, approximately 76% recorded once. The sample consisted of ileum tissue, taken approximately 220 days after intestinal transplant. These receptors were taken from a human patient who received an intestinal transplant, so some T cells may come from the graft donor.

V is TRBV11-3 and J is TRBJ1-5; D perhaps matches TRBD1 (5 bases). Trimming shortened V by 6 bases and J by 0 bases, and 12 bases separated the two germline ends. This CDR3 is built from 15 residues. Germline values: CDR1 SGHNT, CDR2 YENEEA. Here the CDR3 reads CASRRDLYSNQPQHF. The CDR3 DNA is TGTGCCAGCAGGAGGGACTTATATAGCAATCAGCCCCAGCATTTT.

This clone was counted a few times. V gene TRBV19 combines with J gene TRBJ2-7; 9 bases are shared with TRBD1. The CDR3 has 15 residues. Germline V gene lookup returns CDR1 LNHDA and CDR2 SQIVND (reference sequence). After removal of 4 bases from V and 2 bases from J, the junction contained 6 bases not matched to a gene. The CDR3 here is CASSSAGTGTYEQYF. The CDR3 nucleotides read TGTGCCAGTAGTAGTGCCGGGACAGGGACCTACGAGCAGTACTTC.

The J gene is TRBJ1-3, the V gene TRBV5-1; D not certain. CDR1 SGHRS and CDR2 YFSETQ come from the germline V gene. V dropped 1 base and J dropped 2 bases, with 10 bases sitting between them. This CDR3 contains 15 residues. CDR3 bases: TGCGCCAGCAGCTTGTCGTGGGATCCTGGAAACACCATATATTTT. Its translation is CASSLSWDPGNTIYF.

The chain recombines TRBV7-8 with TRBJ1-5; TRBD1 agrees at 7 bases. Germline CDR1 is SGHVS and CDR2 is FQNEAQ. This CDR3 has 15 amino acids. The junction had 4 bases not matched to a gene; V was cut back by 5 bases and J by 0 bases. CDR3 residues: CASSRDRVSNQPQHF. In DNA, the CDR3 is TGTGCCAGCAGCCGAGACAGGGTTAGCAATCAGCCCCAGCATTTT.

This sequence joins TRBV6-5 and TRBJ2-1; D is ambiguous. Germline V gene lookup returns CDR1 MNHEY and CDR2 SVGAGI. Trimming stripped 6 bases from V and 1 base from J, with 13 bases between. The CDR3 consists of 15 residues. In DNA, the CDR3 is TGTGCCAGCAGCTCTGGCTCCGAATCCTACAATGAGCAGTTCTTC. Translation gives CASSSGSESYNEQFF.

V usage is TRBV6-5 and J usage is TRBJ1-2; D is ambiguous. This CDR3 has 12 amino acids. The V end lost 6 bases, the J end lost 1 base, and 6 bases lay between the germline ends. The V gene's germline CDR1 is MNHEY and CDR2 SVGAGI. The chain's CDR3 is CASSDLNYGYTF. CDR3 DNA sequence: TGTGCCAGCAGCGACCTTAACTATGGCTACACCTTC.

The CDR3 region has the DNA TGTGCCAGCAGCTCAGAAGACACTTCCAATCAGCCCCAGCATTTT. Translation: CASSSEDTSNQPQHF. This chain uses TRBV7-8 with TRBJ1-5; no clear D. Trimming removed 4 bases from V and 3 bases from J, with 13 bases in between. CDR1 and CDR2 (germline): SGHVS, FQNEAQ. The CDR3 totals 15 residues.

This clone was counted a few times. V and J are TRBV6-1 and TRBJ2-7; a weak D match, TRBD1 (5 bases). Germline-derived CDR1 and CDR2 are MNHNS and SASEGT. This CDR3 region has 14 residues. V was clipped by 0 bases and J by 5 bases, with 11 bases between them. This chain's CDR3 is CASSEALQGDEQYF. The CDR3 coding sequence is TGTGCCAGCAGTGAAGCGCTCCAGGGCGACGAGCAGTACTTC.

The chain recombines TRBV25-1 with TRBJ1-2, with D unclear. CDR1 is MGHDK, CDR2 SYGVNS, per germline. Trimming shortened V by 3 bases and J by 4 bases, and 9 bases separated the two germline ends. CDR3 length: 13 amino acids. This CDR3 is CASSDGSSYGYTF. For the CDR3, the DNA is TGTGCCAGCAGTGACGGGTCGAGCTATGGCTACACCTTC.

In the case of this clone: At one end the junction does not follow the germline gene, possibly because of a read error. J is TRBJ1-6 and V is TRBV4-3, with 9 bases aligning to TRBD1. Germline CDR1 reads LGHNA; CDR2 reads YSLEER. This CDR3 contains 13 residues. The CDR3 sequence is CASSQEGGTGTQF. CDR3 sequence (DNA): TGCGCCAGCAGCCAAGAGGGAGGGACAGGGACCCAGTTT.